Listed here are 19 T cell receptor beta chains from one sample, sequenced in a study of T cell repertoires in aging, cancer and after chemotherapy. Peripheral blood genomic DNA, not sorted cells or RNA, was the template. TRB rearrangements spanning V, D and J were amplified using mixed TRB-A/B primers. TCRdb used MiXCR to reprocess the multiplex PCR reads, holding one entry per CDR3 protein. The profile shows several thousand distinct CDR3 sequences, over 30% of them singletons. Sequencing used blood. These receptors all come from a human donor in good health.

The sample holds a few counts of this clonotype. DNA for the CDR3: TGTGCCAGCAGTTTCGCAGGGAGGACCTACGAGCAGTACTTC. It encodes CASSFAGRTYEQYF. This rearrangement joins TRBV27 to TRBJ2-7, with a weak D call TRBD2 (6 bases). Looked up from germline, CDR1 is MNHEY and CDR2 is SMNVEV (reference sequence). The CDR3 is made up of 14 amino acids. The V end lost 3 bases, the J end lost 2 bases, and 11 bases lay between the germline ends.

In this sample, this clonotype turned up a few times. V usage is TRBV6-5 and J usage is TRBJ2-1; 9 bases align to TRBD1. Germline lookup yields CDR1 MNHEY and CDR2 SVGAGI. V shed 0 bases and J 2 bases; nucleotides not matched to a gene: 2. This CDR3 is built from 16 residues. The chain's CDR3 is CASSYSRQGAYNEQFF. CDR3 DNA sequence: TGTGCCAGCAGTTACTCGAGACAGGGGGCCTACAATGAGCAGTTCTTC.

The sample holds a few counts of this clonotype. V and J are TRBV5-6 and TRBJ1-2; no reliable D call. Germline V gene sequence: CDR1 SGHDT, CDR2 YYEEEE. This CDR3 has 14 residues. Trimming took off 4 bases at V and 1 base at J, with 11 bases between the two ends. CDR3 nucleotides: TGTGCCAGCAGCGAACACGGGATTAACTATGGCTACACCTTC. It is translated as CASSEHGINYGYTF.

The chain's CDR3 is CASSHGTGAQETQYF. The CDR3 bases are TGTGCCAGCAGTCACGGGACAGGTGCTCAAGAGACCCAGTACTTC. The chain couples TRBV6-5 to TRBJ2-5; 8 bases are a match to TRBD1. The CDR3 has 15 residues. Germline trimming cut 5 bases from V and 2 bases from J; bases unmatched to any gene: 7. Germline CDR1 and CDR2: MNHEY and SVGAGI.

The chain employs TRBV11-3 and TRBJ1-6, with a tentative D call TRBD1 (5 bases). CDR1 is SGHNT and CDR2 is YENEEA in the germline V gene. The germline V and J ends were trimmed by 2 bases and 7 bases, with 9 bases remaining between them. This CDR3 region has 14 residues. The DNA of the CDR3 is TGTGCCAGCAGCTTACGTCAGGGCAATTCACCCCTCCACTTT. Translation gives CASSLRQGNSPLHF. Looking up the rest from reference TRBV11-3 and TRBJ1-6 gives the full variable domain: EAGVVQSPRYKIIEKKQPVAFWCNPISGHNTLYWYLQNLGQGPELLIRYENEEAVDDSQLPKDRFSAERLKGVDSTLKIQPAELGDSAVYLCASSLRQGNSPLHFGNGTRLTVT.

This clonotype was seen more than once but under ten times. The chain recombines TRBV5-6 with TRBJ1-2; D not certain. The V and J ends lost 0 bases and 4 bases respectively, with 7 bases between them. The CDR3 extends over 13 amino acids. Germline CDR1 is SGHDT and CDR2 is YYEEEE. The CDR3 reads CASSLGRVYGYTF. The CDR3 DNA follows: TGTGCCAGCAGCTTGGGTAGGGTCTATGGCTACACCTTC. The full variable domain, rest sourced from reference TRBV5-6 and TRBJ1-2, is DAGVTQSPTHLIKTRGQQVTLRCSPKSGHDTVSWYQQALGQGPQFIFQYYEEEERQRGNFPDRFSGHQFPNYSSELNVNALLLGDSALYLCASSLGRVYGYTFGSGTRLTVV.

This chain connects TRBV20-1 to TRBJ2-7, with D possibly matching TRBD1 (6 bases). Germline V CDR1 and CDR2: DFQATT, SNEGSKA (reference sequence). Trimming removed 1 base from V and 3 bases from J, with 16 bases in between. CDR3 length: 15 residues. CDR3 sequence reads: CSARGDRSDFYEQYF. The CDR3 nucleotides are TGCAGTGCTAGAGGCGACAGGAGCGACTTCTACGAGCAGTACTTC.

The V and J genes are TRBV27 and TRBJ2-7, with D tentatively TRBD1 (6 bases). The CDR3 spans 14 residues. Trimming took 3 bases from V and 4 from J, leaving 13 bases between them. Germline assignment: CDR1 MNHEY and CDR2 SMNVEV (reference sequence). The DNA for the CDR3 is TGTGCCAGCAGTTTTTCCCGAGACAGGTACGAGCAGTACTTC. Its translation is CASSFSRDRYEQYF.

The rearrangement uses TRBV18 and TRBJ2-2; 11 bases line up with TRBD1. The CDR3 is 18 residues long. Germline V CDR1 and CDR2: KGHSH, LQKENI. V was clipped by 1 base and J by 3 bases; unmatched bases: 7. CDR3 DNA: TGTGCCAGCTCACCACGCACTCCGGGACAGGGGGACACCGGGGAGCTGTTTTTT. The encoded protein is CASSPRTPGQGDTGELFF.

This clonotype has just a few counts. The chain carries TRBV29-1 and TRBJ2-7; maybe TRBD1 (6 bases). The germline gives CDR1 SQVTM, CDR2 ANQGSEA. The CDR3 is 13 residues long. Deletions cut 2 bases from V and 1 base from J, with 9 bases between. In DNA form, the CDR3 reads TGCAGCGTTGAACGTCAGGGGTCCTACGAGCAGTACTTC. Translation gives CSVERQGSYEQYF.

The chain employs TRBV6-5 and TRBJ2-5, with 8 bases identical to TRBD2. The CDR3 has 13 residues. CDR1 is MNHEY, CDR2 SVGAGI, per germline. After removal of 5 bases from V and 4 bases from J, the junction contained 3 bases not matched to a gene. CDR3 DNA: TGTGCCAGCAGTGCCGGGGGGGGAGAGACCCAGTACTTC. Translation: CASSAGGGETQYF.

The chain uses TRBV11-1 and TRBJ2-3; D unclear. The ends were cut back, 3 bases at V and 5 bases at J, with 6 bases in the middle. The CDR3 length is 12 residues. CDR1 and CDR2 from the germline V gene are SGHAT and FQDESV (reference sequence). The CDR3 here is CASSFLGDTQYF. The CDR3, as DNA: TGTGCCAGCAGCTTCCTCGGAGATACGCAGTATTTT.

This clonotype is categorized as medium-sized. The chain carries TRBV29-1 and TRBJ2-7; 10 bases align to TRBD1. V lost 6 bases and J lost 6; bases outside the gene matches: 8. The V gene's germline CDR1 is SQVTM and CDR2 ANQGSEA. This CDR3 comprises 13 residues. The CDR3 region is CSVGDRGSSEQYF. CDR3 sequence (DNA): TGCAGCGTGGGGGACAGGGGATCCAGCGAGCAGTACTTC.

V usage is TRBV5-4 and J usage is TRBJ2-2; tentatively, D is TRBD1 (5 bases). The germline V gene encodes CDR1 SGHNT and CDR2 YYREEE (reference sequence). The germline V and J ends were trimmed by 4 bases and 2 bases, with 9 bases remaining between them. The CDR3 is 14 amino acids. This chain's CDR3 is CASSRQLNTGELFF. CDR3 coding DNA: TGTGCCAGCAGCCGACAGCTTAACACCGGGGAGCTGTTTTTT. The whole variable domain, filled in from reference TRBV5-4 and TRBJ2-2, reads ETGVTQSPTHLIKTRGQQVTLRCSSQSGHNTVSWYQQALGQGPQFIFQYYREEENGRGNFPPRFSGLQFPNYSSELNVNALELDDSALYLCASSRQLNTGELFFGEGSRLTVL.

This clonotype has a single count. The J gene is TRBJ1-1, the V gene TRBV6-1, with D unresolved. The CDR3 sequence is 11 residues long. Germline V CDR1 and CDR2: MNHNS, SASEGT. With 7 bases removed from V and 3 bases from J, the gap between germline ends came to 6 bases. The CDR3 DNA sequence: TGTGCCAGCAACCGCTACACTGAAGCTTTCTTT. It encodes CASNRYTEAFF.

CDR3 nucleotide sequence: TGTGCCAGCAGTTTAGCCTCTAACGACAGATTCACAGATACGCAGTATTTT. It translates to CASSLASNDRFTDTQYF. V and J are TRBV12-3 or TRBV12-4 and TRBJ2-3; tentative D call: TRBD1 (5 bases). V was clipped by 0 bases and J by 2 bases, with 15 bases between them. CDR3 length: 17 residues.

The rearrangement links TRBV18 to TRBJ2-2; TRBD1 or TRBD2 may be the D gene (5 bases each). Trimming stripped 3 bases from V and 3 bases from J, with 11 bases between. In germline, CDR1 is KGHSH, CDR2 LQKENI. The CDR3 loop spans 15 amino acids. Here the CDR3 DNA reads TGTGCCAGCTCACCCCAACTAGGGGACACCGGGGAGCTGTTTTTT. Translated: CASSPQLGDTGELFF.

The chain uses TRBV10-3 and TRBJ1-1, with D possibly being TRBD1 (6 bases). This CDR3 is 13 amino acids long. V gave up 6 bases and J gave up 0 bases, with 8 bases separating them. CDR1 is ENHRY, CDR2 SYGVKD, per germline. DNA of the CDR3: TGTGCCATCAGGGACAGCATGAACACTGAAGCTTTCTTT. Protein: CAIRDSMNTEAFF.

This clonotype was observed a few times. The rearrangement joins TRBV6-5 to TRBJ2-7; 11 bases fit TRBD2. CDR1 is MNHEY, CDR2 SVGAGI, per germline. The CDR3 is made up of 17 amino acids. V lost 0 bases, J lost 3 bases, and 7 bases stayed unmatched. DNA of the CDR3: TGTGCCAGCAGTTACTCGATAGCGGGGGGGCCGGGCTACGAGCAGTACTTC. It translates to CASSYSIAGGPGYEQYF.